This T cell receptor (beta chain) is from a study of T cells in Graves' hyperthyroidism and ophthalmopathy. Patients with ophthalmopathy all had a Clinical Activity Score of at least 3, a NOSPECS grade of at least 4 and duration under 3 months. Fresh 10 ml peripheral blood yielded PBMCs. This clonotype has a count of ten or more. The CDR3 regions of TCR beta were amplified from RNA transcripts. TCR CDR3 regions were first amplified by RT-PCR with HTBI primers. TCRdb ran MiXCR on the multiplex PCR reads and lists one entry per CDR3 protein. The sample shows 250,000 to 350,000 distinct CDR3 sequences, around 22% of them seen only once. Sequenced input: blood. The sequence derives from a man aged 25 to 45 with Graves' ophthalmopathy.

The DNA for the CDR3 is TGCAGTGCTAGAGATCTGGCGGTCAGTGGACCAGATACGCAGTATTTT. This gives the protein CSARDLAVSGPDTQYF. The chain links TRBV20-1 to TRBJ2-3; D not certain. CDR1 and CDR2 (germline): DFQATT, SNEGSKA (reference sequence). Between the trimmed V and J ends, which lost 0 bases and 4 bases, there was a span of 17 bases. The CDR3 covers 16 residues.